Following are 8 T cell receptor beta chains from one sample sequenced in a study of T cell repertoires in cytomegalovirus infection. MiXCR, run by TCRdb on the reads, gives a single entry per CDR3 protein. Of about 490,000 distinct CDR3 sequences listed, 26% are singletons. The material sequenced was PBMCs. The receptors were gathered from a human donor in good health (CMV status not recorded). Some clones in this sample may be carry-over from other donors' samples.

The table lists this clonotype with many counts. The rearrangement uses TRBV7-9 and TRBJ2-1, with unresolved D. The CDR3 contains 16 residues. Trimming left V 5 bases short and J 1 base short, with 15 bases between. CDR1 is SEHNR, CDR2 FQNEAQ, per germline (reference sequence). The CDR3 loop is CASSPPQLLSYNEQFF. The CDR3 DNA follows: TGTGCCAGCAGCCCACCCCAGCTGCTATCCTACAATGAGCAGTTCTTC. Using reference TRBV7-9 and TRBJ2-1 for the parts outside the CDR3, the full variable domain is DTGVSQNPRHKITKRGQNVTFRCDPISEHNRLYWYRQTLGQGPEFLTYFQNEAQLEKSRLLSDRFSAERPKGSFSTLEIQRTEQGDSAMYLCASSPPQLLSYNEQFFGPGTRLTVL.

The chain links TRBV29-1 to TRBJ1-1; no clear D. Per germline, CDR1 SQVTM and CDR2 ANQGSEA. The CDR3 has 9 residues. Trimming shortened V by 4 bases and J by 10 bases, and 7 bases separated the two germline ends. CDR3 amino acids: CSVGDRAFF. As DNA, the CDR3 is TGCAGCGTTGGAGATAGAGCTTTCTTT.

CDR3 loop: CASSYSPELAGGSNEQFF. CDR3 DNA sequence: TGTGCCAGCAGTTACTCGCCCGAACTAGCGGGAGGCTCGAATGAGCAGTTCTTC. The chain joins TRBV6-5 to TRBJ2-1, with TRBD2 identical over 12 bases. The germline CDR1 and CDR2 sequences are MNHEY and SVGAGI. V lost 0 bases, J lost 7 bases, and 10 bases stayed unmatched. The CDR3 is 18 residues long.

This chain uses TRBV24-1 with TRBJ2-1; maybe TRBD1 (6 bases). Germline CDR1 KGHDR, CDR2 SFDVKD. The CDR3 contains 15 residues. Trimming stripped 3 bases from V and 2 bases from J, with 10 bases between. The CDR3: CATSDPEGAYNEQFF. The CDR3 bases are TGTGCCACCAGTGATCCCGAGGGGGCCTACAATGAGCAGTTCTTC.

This clonotype has at least ten counts. V is TRBV7-6 and J is TRBJ2-4; D is perhaps TRBD2 (5 bases). Trimming shortened V by 5 bases and J by 8 bases, and 10 bases separated the two germline ends. CDR1 is SGHVS and CDR2 is FNYEAQ in the germline V gene. CDR3 size: 12 residues. DNA of the CDR3: TGTGCCAGCAGCCAACCCGGGGACATTCAGTACTTC. Translating it yields CASSQPGDIQYF.

There are a few counts of this clonotype. CDR3 amino acids: CSARALPGTTTNEQFF. CDR3 DNA sequence: TGCAGTGCTAGAGCTCTCCCGGGGACTACGACCAATGAGCAGTTCTTC. The chain uses TRBV20-1 and TRBJ2-1; 7 bases fit TRBD2. The CDR3 contains 16 residues. CDR1 and CDR2 (germline): DFQATT, SNEGSKA (reference sequence). V shed 1 base, J shed 6 bases, and the junction held 12 bases outside the gene matches.

This sequence joins TRBV7-8 and TRBJ1-2; 8 bases align to TRBD1. Germline V lookup: CDR1 SGHVS, CDR2 FQNEAQ. The CDR3 is made up of 18 amino acids. J was trimmed by 6 bases and V by 5 bases; bases with no gene match: 20. CDR3 loop: CASSPNGWTGRLRNGYTF. The DNA of the CDR3 is TGTGCCAGCAGCCCCAATGGGTGGACAGGGCGTCTTAGGAATGGCTACACCTTC.

CDR3 DNA sequence: TGTGCCAGCAGCTTGGAAGGGGCTTTTGGCTACACCTTC. This translates into CASSLEGAFGYTF. The rearrangement links TRBV5-4 to TRBJ1-2, with TRBD1 as a possible D gene (5 bases). Per the germline V gene, CDR1 is SGHNT and CDR2 is YYREEE (reference sequence). This CDR3 spans 13 amino acids. V lost 0 bases to trimming and J lost 7 bases, with 10 bases between them.